The present T cell receptor (beta chain) was sequenced within a study of cytomegalovirus exposure and HLA in healthy donors (dated by TCRdb to about 2017). A note on the overall study: A later analysis indicated that the 120 validation repertoires were generated on the platform also employed for the approximately 700 repertoires of the first cohort. To predict cytomegalovirus infection status, the study combined high-throughput TCR immunosequencing, statistical association of individual TCRs with disease status, and machine learning. The aim of the study was to test whether cataloging public T cell receptors could identify signatures of past pathogen exposure. A separate validation cohort of about 110 different subjects was used in addition to the approximately 670-subject first cohort. Summary of the overall study and its limitations: A later analysis lacked HLA typing for the validation cohort, so it scored co-occurrence in that cohort across all 130 or so repertoires. The classifier was reported to diagnose cytomegalovirus status with high specificity and sensitivity in both the original cohort and the validation cohort. A few of the identified cytomegalovirus-associated TCR beta chains were confirmed in vitro to be specific for cytomegalovirus antigens. Most TCR sequences were observed very rarely across donors, whereas some public TCRs were present in many individuals. In the study, around 150 TCR beta chains were listed as associated with cytomegalovirus. In a later analysis, TCRs clustered in the first cohort were found to also tend to co-occur in the approximately 110 validation repertoires, with 85% to 95% of cluster scores above 0. The authors suggested that the approach could potentially be extended to other disease states and immunological phenotypes.

A note on this clone: Its target antigen remains unknown. No base-level quality is on record; no much larger clone is a single base apart.

The donors were included in the validation cohort of approximately 130 subjects, a group kept apart from the roughly 670-subject first cohort. Library method: the immunoSEQ multiplex PCR assay. The published analysis was carried out like this. A statistical classification framework was built to diagnose cytomegalovirus status from the catalog of TCR beta chain sequences. This is the immuneACCESS table as TCRdb keeps it, with only in-frame sequences that have V and J called. A part of the clones is gone; compared with another copy, unresolved V genes explain less than half, and the rest is unexplained. V, J and clone size are those of that table, while D and trimming were read from the DNA. Counted in this sample were 250,000 to 300,000 clones; 65% to 90% of them appeared once. Over 0.95% of the sample rests with the top ten. The clonotype comes from a woman in her late teens or twenties in good health and CMV-seronegative. The specimen was PBMCs.

The DNA sequence reads TGTGCCAGCAGCTTTGTAAGCACAGATACGCAGTATTTT. Its translation is CASSFVSTDTQYF. The chain joins TRBV7-3 to TRBJ2-3, with the D gene not clear enough to name. The germline V gene specifies SGHTA as CDR1 and FQGTGA as CDR2. V drops 3 bases and J drops 0 bases, leaving 4 bases in between. The CDR3 contains 13 residues, cysteine and phenylalanine counted. Only the CDR3 DNA stays, 39 bases, in frame from base 1.